The 3 T cell receptor beta chains reported below all come from one sample, sequenced in a study of naive and memory T cell subsets. An equimolar mix of two oligonucleotides served as the beta constant-region primer for TRBC1 and TRBC2. Nested alpha and beta constant-region primers with the SP2 primer drove four PCR rounds on ligated cDNA. One entry per CDR3 protein results from TCRdb running MiXCR on the UMI-ligation and nested PCR reads. This repertoire shows roughly 80,000 distinct CDR3 sequences, about 8.2% found once; its top ten account for around 1.3%. Source material: naive CD8+ T cells from blood. All receptors come from a human donor in good health.

The chain uses TRBV7-9 and TRBJ2-5; the D gene is possibly TRBD2 (6 bases). The CDR3 has 14 amino acids. Germline CDR1 reads SEHNR; CDR2 reads FQNEAQ (reference sequence). Trimming took off 3 bases at V and 1 base at J, with 9 bases between the two ends. As DNA, the CDR3 is TGTGCCAGCAGCTTGGGACTTCTCCAAGAGACCCAGTACTTC. Protein: CASSLGLLQETQYF.

This clonotype was counted many times. V usage is TRBV20-1 and J usage is TRBJ1-4; TRBD1 is a possible D gene (5 bases). This CDR3 spans 16 amino acids. Germline CDR1 DFQATT, CDR2 SNEGSKA (reference sequence). V was clipped by 0 bases and J by 8 bases, with 19 bases between them. CDR3 loop: CSARELDTGRNEKLFF. DNA of the CDR3: TGCAGTGCTAGAGAACTGGACACCGGGAGGAACGAAAAACTGTTTTTT.

This clonotype was recorded a few times. This chain uses TRBV10-3 with TRBJ2-5; no clear D gene. V was pared by 6 bases and J by 4 bases, with 6 bases between. The CDR3 length is 11 residues. Germline V lookup: CDR1 ENHRY, CDR2 SYGVKD. The CDR3 loop reads CAIRERETQYF. The CDR3 bases are TGTGCCATCAGAGAGAGAGAGACCCAGTACTTC.